The 5 T cell receptor beta chains reported below all come from one sample, sequenced in a study of STAT5B mutations in CD4+ large granular lymphocyte leukemia (dated by TCRdb to about 2022). Library preparation employed the immunoSEQ multiplex PCR assay. TCRdb stores this immuneACCESS table with in-frame sequences only. Part of the clones is absent; in the studies checked, under half of the shortfall reflects unresolved V genes, and no reason is known for the rest. This sample is represented by roughly 48,000 clones; just over 70% of them were singletons. Together, the top ten hold approximately 1.5% of the sample. The sequencing sample was made of CD4+ T cells from blood buffy coats. These receptors were obtained from a human donor in good health.

The gene calls are TRBV11-3 and TRBJ2-3, with D possibly matching TRBD2 (6 bases). Trimming stripped 1 base from V and 2 bases from J, with 16 bases between. CDR1 is SGHNT, CDR2 YENEEA, per germline. There are 17 residues in the CDR3. The CDR3 sequence is CASSLGRAAGVTDTQYF. In nucleotides, the CDR3 is TGTGCCAGCAGCTTAGGGCGGGCAGCGGGCGTCACAGATACGCAGTATTTT.

This clone came up a few times. This chain uses TRBV7-8 with TRBJ1-2; D not certain. Germline CDR1 reads SGHVS; CDR2 reads FQNEAQ. Trimming took 0 bases from V and 6 from J, leaving 11 bases between them. The CDR3 is 14 amino acids. The CDR3 nucleotides read TGTGCCAGCAGCTTAGCGCCGCGTGCGGATGGCTACACCTTC. Encoded protein: CASSLAPRADGYTF.

This clone was detected only a few times. The chain links TRBV7-8 to TRBJ2-7; 7 bases line up with TRBD1. CDR3 size: 16 residues. Germline CDR1 SGHVS, CDR2 FQNEAQ. With 4 bases clipped from V and 2 bases from J, the junction kept 11 bases outside the gene matches. The DNA of the CDR3 is TGTGCCAGCAGCTCGAGGGGGCAGGGTTCGGCCTACGAGCAGTACTTC. It codes for CASSSRGQGSAYEQYF.

This clone was counted a few times. The gene calls are TRBV5-8 and TRBJ1-2; 9 nucleotides align to TRBD1. The CDR3 is 13 residues long. V trimming: 2 bases; J trimming: 6 bases; junction bases outside the gene matches: 2. Germline lookup yields CDR1 SGHTS and CDR2 YDEGEE. CDR3 residues: CASSFYRGHGYTF. The CDR3 coding sequence is TGTGCCAGCAGCTTTTACAGGGGGCATGGCTACACCTTC.

This clone has only a few counts. The chain employs TRBV9 and TRBJ1-2; 7 nucleotides align to TRBD1. CDR3 size: 12 residues. In germline, CDR1 is SGDLS, CDR2 YYNGEE. Germline trimming cut 4 bases from V and 5 bases from J; bases unmatched to any gene: 2. The chain's CDR3 is CASSSQGYGYTF. CDR3 bases: TGTGCCAGCAGCTCACAGGGGTATGGCTACACCTTC.